What follows describes a single T cell receptor (beta chain). Its antigen is not yet known. No per-base quality is available; no much larger clone lies one base away. This specimen comes from a study of human T cells and chemical hapten exposure (dated by TCRdb to about 2021). Background for the entire study: For sensitization, 2% DPC in acetone was applied to a roughly 2 cm by roughly 2 cm area of upper inner arm skin. Throughout the study period of about 22 weeks, patients also received therapeutic DPC doses to the scalp every week. Patch testing was performed on the upper back with Finn chambers containing 0.01% DPC, and the patch tests were scored after 6 days according to International Contact Dermatitis Research Group standards. The mostly female patient cohort included alopecia areata with under or over 50% scalp involvement, alopecia totalis and alopecia universalis. Libraries were pooled for sequencing, and per-sample TCR yields varied mainly because of small differences in library volumes within the pool. This study followed changes in the peripheral blood TCR repertoire in vivo during primary and secondary sensitization of alopecia patients to the hapten diphenylcyclopropenone (DPC). Patient blood was sampled pre-sensitization (week 0) and at 2, 6 and about 24 weeks after DPC sensitization. About 30 alopecia patients provided blood for TCR sequencing at one to four time points (pre-sensitization, 2, 6 and 24 weeks). Study-wide findings and limitations: After repeated subsampling, the strength of the expansion versus patch-test correlation and the threshold at which it became significant changed. Patch test score was positively correlated with the number of PT1 expanded TCRs, with significance at thresholds 8, 16 and 32 but not at 4. Significantly more large CDR3 similarity clusters were formed by expanded TCRs than by pre-sensitization or healthy control sets, consistent with antigen-driven responses. Alopecia, a presumed autoimmune disease, was present in all patients, so the immune response of the patients might differ from that of healthy individuals. No change with DPC sensitization was found in the number of TCRs above 1 in 1000 frequency, and no evidence of global repertoire structure alterations was found.

Trimming costs V 5 bases and J 5 bases, and their ends lie 10 bases apart. The CDR3, from cysteine to phenylalanine, totals 13 residues. Of the read, only the CDR3 DNA is kept; its 39 bases are in frame from base 1. The germline V gene sets CDR1 to SGHTA and CDR2 to FQGNSA. According to the study, the label for this sample's time point signals: patch test 1, 2 weeks after DPC sensitization. The treatment or condition label on this specimen signifies: therapeutic diphenylcyclopropenone sensitization with weekly scalp DPC. At each patch-test visit, blood was drawn before the patch test was applied. Patients were considered eligible if aged 18 to 70, diagnosed with alopecia and deemed suitable for DPC therapy, and patients were excluded if pregnant. Total RNA was extracted from unfractionated whole blood that had been collected in Tempus Blood RNA tubes. To prepare the library, RACE was applied. Sequencing took place on a NextSeq 500. During library preparation, unique molecular identifiers were attached to individual cDNA molecules so that TCRs could be counted in a quantitative, reproducible way. Both TCR alpha and TCR beta chains were sequenced from each blood RNA sample. Turning to the authors' computational methods: Samples had a median of 95,638 TCRs, with a range from roughly 23,224 to 700,000. The Decombinator software suite was used to annotate V, J and CDR3 in the TCR reads. Every sample was subsampled to the same number of TCRs (28,000) for the PS versus PT1 abundance plots. Expanded TCRs were defined as absent before sensitization and observed at least eight times at the 2-week time point. In-frame beta chains were kept once TCRdb had trimmed the public reads at Q25 with fastp and called clones with MiXCR. Rows matching on CDR3 protein sequence are summarized as one entry with the most common DNA and genes. For this entry, the V and J calls and clone size follow TCRdb and not the study's own pipeline. In this sample the table shows approximately 340,000 distinct CDR3 sequences, about 7% of which occur a single time. The ten largest clones take up 7.5% to 8.5% of the sample.

Here the sequenced sample was whole blood, taken in connection with sensitization to the hapten diphenylcyclopropenone (DPC). Recombination connected TRBV7-2 to TRBJ2-1, and the D gene may be TRBD2, 7 bases matching. This TCR was recovered from a woman under 30 with alopecia areata. Some clones in this sample may be carry-over from other donors' samples. The DNA sequence is TGTGCCAGCAGCGGGGGGGCCCACAATGAGCAGTTCTTC. Its protein reads: CASSGGAHNEQFF.